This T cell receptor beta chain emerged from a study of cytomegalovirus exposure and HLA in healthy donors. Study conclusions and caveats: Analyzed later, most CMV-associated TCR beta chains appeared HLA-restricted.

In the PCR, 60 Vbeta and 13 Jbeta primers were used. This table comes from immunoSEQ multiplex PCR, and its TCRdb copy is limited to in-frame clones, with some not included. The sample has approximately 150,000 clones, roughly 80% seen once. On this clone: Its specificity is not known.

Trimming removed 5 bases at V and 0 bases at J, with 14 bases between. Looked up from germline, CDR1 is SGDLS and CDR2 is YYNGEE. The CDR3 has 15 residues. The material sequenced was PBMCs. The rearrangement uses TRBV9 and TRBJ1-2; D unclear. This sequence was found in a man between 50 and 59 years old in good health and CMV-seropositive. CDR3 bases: TGTGCCAGCAGTGAGAGCACCGGGACTAACTATGGCTACACCTTC. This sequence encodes CASSESTGTNYGYTF.